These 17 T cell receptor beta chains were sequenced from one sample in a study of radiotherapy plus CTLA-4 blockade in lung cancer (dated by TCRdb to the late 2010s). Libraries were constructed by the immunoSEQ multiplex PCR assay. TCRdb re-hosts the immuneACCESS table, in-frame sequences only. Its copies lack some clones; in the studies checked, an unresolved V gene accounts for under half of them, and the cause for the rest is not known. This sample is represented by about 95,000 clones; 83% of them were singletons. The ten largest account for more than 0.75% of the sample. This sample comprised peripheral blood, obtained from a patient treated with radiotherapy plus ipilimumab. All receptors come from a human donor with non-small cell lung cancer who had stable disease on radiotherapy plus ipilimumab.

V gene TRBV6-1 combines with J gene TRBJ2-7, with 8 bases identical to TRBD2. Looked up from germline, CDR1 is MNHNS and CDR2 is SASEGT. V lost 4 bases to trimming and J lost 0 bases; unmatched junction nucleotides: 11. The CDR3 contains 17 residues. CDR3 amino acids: CASSGRSVSGTSYEQYF. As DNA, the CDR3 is TGTGCCAGCAGTGGCCGTTCCGTTAGCGGGACCTCCTACGAGCAGTACTTC.

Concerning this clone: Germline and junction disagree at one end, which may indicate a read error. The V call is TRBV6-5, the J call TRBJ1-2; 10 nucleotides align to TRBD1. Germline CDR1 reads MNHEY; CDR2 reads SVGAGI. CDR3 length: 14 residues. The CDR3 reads CASTQTGGVYGCTF. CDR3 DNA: TGTGCCAGCACTCAGACAGGGGGCGTCTATGGCTGCACCTTC.

CDR3 nucleotides: TGTGCCAGCAGTGAACTAACTAGTTCGACGGTTGAGCAGTTCTTC. Its protein is CASSELTSSTVEQFF. The chain recombines TRBV2 with TRBJ2-1; possibly TRBD2 for D (5 bases). This CDR3 is 15 amino acids long. Looked up from germline, CDR1 is SNHLY and CDR2 is FYNNEI. V was pared by 2 bases and J by 9 bases, with 17 bases between.

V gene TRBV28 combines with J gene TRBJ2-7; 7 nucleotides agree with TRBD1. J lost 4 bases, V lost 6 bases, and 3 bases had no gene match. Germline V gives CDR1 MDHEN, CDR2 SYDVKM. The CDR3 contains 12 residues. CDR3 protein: CASSRGIYEQYF. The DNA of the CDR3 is TGTGCCAGCAGCAGGGGGATATACGAGCAGTACTTC.

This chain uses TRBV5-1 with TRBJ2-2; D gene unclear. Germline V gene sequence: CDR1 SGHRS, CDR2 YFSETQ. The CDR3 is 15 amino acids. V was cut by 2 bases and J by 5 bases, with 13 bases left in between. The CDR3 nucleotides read TGCGCCAGCAGCTTAGTGGTCAGCCCGACCGGGGAGCTGTTTTTT. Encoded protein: CASSLVVSPTGELFF.

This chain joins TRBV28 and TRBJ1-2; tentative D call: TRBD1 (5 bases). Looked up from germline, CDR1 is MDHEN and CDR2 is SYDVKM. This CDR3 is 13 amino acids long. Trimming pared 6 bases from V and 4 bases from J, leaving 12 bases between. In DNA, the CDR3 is TGTGCCAGCAGCCGCAGGGAAGTCTATGGCTACACCTTC. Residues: CASSRREVYGYTF.

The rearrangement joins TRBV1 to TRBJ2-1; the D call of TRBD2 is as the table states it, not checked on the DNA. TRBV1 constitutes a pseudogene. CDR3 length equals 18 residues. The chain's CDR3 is CTSSQAGGSPHADNEQFF. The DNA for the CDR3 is TGCACCAGCAGCCAAGCCGGTGGGAGTCCCCACGCGGACAATGAGCAGTTCTTC.

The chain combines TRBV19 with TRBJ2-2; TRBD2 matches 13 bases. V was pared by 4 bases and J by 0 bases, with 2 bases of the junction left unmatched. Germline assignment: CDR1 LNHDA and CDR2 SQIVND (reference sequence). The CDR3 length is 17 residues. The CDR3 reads CASSRLAGGANTGELFF. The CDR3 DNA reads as TGTGCCAGTAGTAGACTAGCGGGGGGCGCGAACACCGGGGAGCTGTTTTTT.

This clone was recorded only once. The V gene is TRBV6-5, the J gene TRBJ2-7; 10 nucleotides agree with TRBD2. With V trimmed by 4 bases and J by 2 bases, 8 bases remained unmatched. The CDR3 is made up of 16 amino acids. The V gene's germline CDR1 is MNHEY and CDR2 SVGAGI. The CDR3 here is CASSLTGLADPYEQYF. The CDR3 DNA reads TGTGCCAGCAGTTTAACAGGACTAGCGGACCCCTACGAGCAGTACTTC.

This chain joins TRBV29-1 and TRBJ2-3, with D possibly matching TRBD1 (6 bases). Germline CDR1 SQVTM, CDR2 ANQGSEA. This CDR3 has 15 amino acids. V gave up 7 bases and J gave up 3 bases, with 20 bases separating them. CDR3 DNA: TGCAGCGGCGATCACCCAGGGGCATCGACAGATACGCAGTATTTT. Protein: CSGDHPGASTDTQYF.

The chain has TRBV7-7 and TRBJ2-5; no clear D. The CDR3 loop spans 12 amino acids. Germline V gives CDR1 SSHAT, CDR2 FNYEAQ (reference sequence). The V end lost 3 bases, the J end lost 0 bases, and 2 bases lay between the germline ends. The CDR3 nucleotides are TGTGCCAGCAGCTTGGACCAAGAGACCCAGTACTTC. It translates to CASSLDQETQYF.

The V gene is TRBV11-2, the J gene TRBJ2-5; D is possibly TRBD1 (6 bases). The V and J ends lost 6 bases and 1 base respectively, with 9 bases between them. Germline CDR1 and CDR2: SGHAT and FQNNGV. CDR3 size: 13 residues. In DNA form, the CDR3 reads TGTGCCAGCAGAGGGGGAGCCCAAGAGACCCAGTACTTC. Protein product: CASRGGAQETQYF.

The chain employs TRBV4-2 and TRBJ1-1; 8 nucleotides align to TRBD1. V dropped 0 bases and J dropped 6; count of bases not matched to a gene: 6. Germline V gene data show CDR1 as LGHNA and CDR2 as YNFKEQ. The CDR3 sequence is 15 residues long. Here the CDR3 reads CASSQESDRGAEAFF. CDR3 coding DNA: TGTGCCAGCAGCCAAGAGAGTGACAGGGGTGCTGAAGCTTTCTTT.

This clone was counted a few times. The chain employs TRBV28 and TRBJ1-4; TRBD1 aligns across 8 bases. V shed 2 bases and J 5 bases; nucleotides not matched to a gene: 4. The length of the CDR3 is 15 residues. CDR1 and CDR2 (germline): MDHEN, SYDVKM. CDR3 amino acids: CASSLGQGVNEKLFF. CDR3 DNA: TGTGCCAGCAGTTTAGGACAGGGAGTGAATGAAAAACTGTTTTTT.

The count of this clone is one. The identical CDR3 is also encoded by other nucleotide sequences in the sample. CDR3 loop: CASRIGGAGNTIYF. As DNA, the CDR3 is TGTGCCAGCAGGATAGGGGGTGCTGGAAACACCATATATTTT. The chain uses TRBV6-5 and TRBJ1-3; D is perhaps TRBD1 (6 bases). Germline V gene data show CDR1 as MNHEY and CDR2 as SVGAGI. V was trimmed by 6 bases and J by 2 bases, leaving 11 bases between them. The CDR3 extends over 14 amino acids.

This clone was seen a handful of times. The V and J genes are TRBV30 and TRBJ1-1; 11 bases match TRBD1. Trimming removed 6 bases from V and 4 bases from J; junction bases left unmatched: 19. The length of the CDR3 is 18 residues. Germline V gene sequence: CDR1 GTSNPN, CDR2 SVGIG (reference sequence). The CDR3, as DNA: TGTGCCTGTAGCCACTTTGGACAGGGGGCGCGGGCCGTCACTGAAGCTTTCTTT. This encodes CACSHFGQGARAVTEAFF.

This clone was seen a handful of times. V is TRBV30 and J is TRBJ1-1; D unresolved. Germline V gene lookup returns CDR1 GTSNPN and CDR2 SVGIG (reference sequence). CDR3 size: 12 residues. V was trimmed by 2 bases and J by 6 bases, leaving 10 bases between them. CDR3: CAWSRGMAEAFF. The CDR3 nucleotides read TGTGCCTGGAGTAGAGGAATGGCTGAAGCTTTCTTT. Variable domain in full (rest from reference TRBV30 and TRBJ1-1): SQTIHQWPATLVQPVGSPLSLECTVEGTSNPNLYWYRQAAGRGLQLLFYSVGIGQISSEVPQNLSASRPQDRQFILSSKKLLLSDSGFYLCAWSRGMAEAFFGQGTRLTVV.